This T cell receptor (beta chain) was found in a study of OX40 agonist ivuxolimab in advanced cancers. As for the study in general: Patients with hepatocellular carcinoma, melanoma, renal cell or head and neck cancer made up the dose-escalation patients. From roughly 20 to 85 years was the age range, with a mean of roughly 64 years, and 70% to 85% were male.

Generated by immunoSEQ multiplex PCR, the TCRdb table keeps only in-frame clones and is missing some. Of about 110,000 clones listed, approximately 89% were seen once; the top ten hold less than 0.35%. Study results and caveats: Expanded clones belonging to CD8+ T cells outnumbered, on average, those of CD4+.

This CDR3 contains 12 residues. The germline gives CDR1 MNHNS, CDR2 SASEGT. V shed 6 bases and J shed 3 bases, with 9 bases lying between them. Worth noting for this clone: The antigen is undetermined.

The chain combines TRBV6-1 with TRBJ2-7; perhaps TRBD1 as D (6 bases). The TCR originated in an adult with an advanced solid tumor such as melanoma, head and neck, liver or kidney cancer. The starting material was CD4+ or CD8+ T cells sorted from blood, obtained in a trial of the OX40 agonist ivuxolimab. CDR3 loop: CASSRQDYEQYF. CDR3 nucleotide sequence: TGTGCCAGCAGCCGACAGGACTACGAGCAGTACTTC.